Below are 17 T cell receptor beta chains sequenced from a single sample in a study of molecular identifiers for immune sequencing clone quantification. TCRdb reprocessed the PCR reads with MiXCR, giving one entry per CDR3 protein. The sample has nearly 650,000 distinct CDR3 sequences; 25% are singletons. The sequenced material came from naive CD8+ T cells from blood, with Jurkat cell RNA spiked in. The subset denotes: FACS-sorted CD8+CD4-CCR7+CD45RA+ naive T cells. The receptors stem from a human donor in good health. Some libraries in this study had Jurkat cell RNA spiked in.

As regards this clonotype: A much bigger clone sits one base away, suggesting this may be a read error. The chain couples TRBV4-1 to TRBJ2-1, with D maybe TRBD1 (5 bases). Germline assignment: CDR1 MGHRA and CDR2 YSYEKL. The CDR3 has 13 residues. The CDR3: CASSPDRYSEQFF. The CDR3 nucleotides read TGCGCCAGCAGCCCCGACAGATACAGTGAGCAGTTCTTC.

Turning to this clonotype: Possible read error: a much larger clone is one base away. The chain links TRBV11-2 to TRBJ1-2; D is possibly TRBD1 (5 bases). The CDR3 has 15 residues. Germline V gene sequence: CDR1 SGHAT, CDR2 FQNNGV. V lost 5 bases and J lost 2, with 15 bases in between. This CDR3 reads CASSPAGTANYGYTF. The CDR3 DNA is TGTGCCAGCAGCCCGGCCGGGACCGCCAACTATGGCTACACCTTC.

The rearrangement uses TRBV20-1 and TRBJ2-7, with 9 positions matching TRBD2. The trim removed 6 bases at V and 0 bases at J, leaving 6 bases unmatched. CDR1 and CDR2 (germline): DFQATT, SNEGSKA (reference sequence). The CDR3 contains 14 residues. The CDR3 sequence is CSAKTAGGSYEQYF. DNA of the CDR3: TGCAGTGCAAAGACAGCGGGGGGCTCCTACGAGCAGTACTTC.

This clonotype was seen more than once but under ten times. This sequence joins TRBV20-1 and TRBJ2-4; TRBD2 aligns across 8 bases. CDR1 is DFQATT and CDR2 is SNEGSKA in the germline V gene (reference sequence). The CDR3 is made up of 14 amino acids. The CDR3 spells CSGGGRIAKNIQYF. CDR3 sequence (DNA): TGCAGCGGGGGGGGGCGGATAGCCAAAAACATTCAGTACTTC.

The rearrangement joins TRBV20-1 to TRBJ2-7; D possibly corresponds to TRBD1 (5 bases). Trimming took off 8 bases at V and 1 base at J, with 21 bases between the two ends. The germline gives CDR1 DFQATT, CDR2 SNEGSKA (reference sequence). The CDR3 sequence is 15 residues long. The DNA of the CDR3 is TGCAGTCACTTTAGAAAGGGCAGGGCTTCCTACGAGCAGTACTTC. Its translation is CSHFRKGRASYEQYF.

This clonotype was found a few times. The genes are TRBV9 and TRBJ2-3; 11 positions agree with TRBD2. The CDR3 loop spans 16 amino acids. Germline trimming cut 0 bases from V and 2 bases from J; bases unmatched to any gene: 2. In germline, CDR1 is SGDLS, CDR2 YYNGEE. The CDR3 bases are TGTGCCAGCAGCGTAGGACTAGCGGGAAACACAGATACGCAGTATTTT. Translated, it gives CASSVGLAGNTDTQYF.

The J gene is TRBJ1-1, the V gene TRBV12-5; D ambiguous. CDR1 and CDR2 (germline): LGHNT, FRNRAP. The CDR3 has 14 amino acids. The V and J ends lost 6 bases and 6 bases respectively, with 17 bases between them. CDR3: CASGYLGGEAEAFF. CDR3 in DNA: TGTGCTAGTGGGTACCTGGGTGGAGAGGCTGAAGCTTTCTTT.

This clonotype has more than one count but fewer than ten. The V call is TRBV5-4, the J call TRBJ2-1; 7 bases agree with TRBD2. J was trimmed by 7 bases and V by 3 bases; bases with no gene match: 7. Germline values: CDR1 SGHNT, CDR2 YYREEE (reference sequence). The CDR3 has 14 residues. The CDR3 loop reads CASSSPGGWNEQFF. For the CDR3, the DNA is TGTGCCAGCAGCTCGCCGGGAGGTTGGAATGAGCAGTTCTTC.

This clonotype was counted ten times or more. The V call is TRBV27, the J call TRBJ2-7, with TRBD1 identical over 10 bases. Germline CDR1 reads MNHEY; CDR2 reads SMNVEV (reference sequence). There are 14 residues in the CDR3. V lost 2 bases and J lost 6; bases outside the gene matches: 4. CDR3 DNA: TGTGCCAGCAGTTTAGGAGGGACAGGGGCCGAGCAGTACTTC. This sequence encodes CASSLGGTGAEQYF.

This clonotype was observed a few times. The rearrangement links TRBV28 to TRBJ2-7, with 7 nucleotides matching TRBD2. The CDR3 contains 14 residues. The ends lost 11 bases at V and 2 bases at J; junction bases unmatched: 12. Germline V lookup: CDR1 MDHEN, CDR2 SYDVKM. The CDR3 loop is CAGIKPGRPYEQYF. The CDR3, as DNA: TGTGCCGGCATCAAGCCCGGGAGGCCCTACGAGCAGTACTTC.

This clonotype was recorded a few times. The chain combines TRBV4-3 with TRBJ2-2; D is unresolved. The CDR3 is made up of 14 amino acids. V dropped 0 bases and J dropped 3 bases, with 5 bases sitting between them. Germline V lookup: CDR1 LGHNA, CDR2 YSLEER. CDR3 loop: CASSQDSDTGELFF. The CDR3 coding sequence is TGCGCCAGCAGCCAAGATTCCGACACCGGGGAGCTGTTTTTT.

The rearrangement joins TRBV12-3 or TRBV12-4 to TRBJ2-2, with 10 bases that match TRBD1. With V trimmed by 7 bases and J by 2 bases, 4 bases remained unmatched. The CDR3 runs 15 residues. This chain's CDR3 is CASKGQGVNTGELFF. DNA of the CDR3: TGTGCCAGCAAAGGACAGGGGGTAAACACCGGGGAGCTGTTTTTT.

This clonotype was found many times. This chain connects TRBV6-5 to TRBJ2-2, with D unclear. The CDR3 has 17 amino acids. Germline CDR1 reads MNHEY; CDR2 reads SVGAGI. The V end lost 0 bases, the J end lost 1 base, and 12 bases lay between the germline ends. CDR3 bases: TGTGCCAGCAGTTACTCGACTGGAGTCAGGAACACCGGGGAGCTGTTTTTT. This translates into CASSYSTGVRNTGELFF.

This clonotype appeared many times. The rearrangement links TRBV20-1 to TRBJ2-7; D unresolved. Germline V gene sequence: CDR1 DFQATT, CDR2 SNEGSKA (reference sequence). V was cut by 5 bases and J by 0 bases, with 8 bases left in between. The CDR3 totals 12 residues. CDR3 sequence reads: CSAPSSSYEQYF. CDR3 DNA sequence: TGCAGTGCTCCTAGTAGCTCCTACGAGCAGTACTTC.

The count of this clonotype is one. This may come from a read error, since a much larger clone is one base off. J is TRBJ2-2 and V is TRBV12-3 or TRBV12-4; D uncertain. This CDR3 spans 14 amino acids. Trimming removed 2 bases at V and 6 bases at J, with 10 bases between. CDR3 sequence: CASSLIPGPGELFF. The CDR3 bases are TGTGCCAGCAGTTTAATCCCAGGCCCCGGGGAGCTGTTTTTT.

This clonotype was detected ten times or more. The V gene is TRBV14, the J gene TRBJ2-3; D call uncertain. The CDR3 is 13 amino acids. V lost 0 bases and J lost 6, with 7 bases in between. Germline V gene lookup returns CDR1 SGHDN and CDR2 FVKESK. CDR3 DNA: TGTGCCAGCAGCCAAGACGCCGGGGATACGCAGTATTTT. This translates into CASSQDAGDTQYF.

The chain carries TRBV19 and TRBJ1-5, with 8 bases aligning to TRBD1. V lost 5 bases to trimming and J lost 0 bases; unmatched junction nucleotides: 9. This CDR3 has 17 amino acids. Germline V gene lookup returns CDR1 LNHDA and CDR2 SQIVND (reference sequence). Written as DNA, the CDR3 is TGTGCCAGTAGTCGGACAGGGTTGCCATATAGCAATCAGCCCCAGCATTTT. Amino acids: CASSRTGLPYSNQPQHF.